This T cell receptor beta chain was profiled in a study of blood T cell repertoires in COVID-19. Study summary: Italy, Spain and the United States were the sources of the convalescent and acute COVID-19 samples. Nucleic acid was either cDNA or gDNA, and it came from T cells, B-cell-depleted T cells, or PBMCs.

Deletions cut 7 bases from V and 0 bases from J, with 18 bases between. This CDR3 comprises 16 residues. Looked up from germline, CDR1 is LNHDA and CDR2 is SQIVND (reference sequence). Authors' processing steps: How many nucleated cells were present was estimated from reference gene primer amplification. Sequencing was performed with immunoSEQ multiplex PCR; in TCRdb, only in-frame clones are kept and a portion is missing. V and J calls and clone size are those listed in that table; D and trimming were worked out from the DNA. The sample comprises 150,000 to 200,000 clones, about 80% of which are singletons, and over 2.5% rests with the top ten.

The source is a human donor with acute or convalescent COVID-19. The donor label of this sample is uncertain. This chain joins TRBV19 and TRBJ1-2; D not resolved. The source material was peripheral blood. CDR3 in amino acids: CASKGGRDPTNYGYTF. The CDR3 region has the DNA TGTGCCAGTAAGGGAGGGAGGGATCCGACTAACTATGGCTACACCTTC.